This TCR beta chain comes out of a study of T cell repertoires in cytomegalovirus infection. At the level of the study: Researchers turned to recently identified HLA-C-restricted CMV epitopes as well as well-studied HLA-B-restricted ones. Public TCR beta signatures marked donors with CMV infection and the matching HLA. Study results and limitations: Cumulated frequencies of public TCR beta families served to identify carriers of CMV plus the relevant HLA. CMV-specific TCR beta clonotypes restricted by HLA-C were the ones dominating the ex vivo response.

About this clonotype: Its antigen is not known.

TCRdb reprocessed the reads with MiXCR, giving one entry per CDR3 protein. Here the sample spans roughly 700,000 distinct CDR3 sequences, around a third being singletons. Germline CDR1 and CDR2: DFQATT and SNEGSKA (reference sequence). The CDR3 totals 14 residues. V lost 0 bases and J lost 4, with 12 bases in between. This TCR derives from a human donor in good health (CMV status not recorded). Some clones in this sample may be carry-over from other donors' samples. J is TRBJ1-2 and V is TRBV20-1, with D possibly matching TRBD1 (5 bases). Sequencing used cultured PBMCs, obtained from culture after CMV antigen stimulation. This chain's CDR3 is CSARDSRGGYGYTF. CDR3 nucleotides: TGCAGTGCTAGAGATTCTCGGGGGGGCTATGGCTACACCTTC.